Shown below are 24 T cell receptor beta chains from a single sample sequenced in a study of CD8 T cells in Susac syndrome. RNA amounts of roughly 0.45 to 1 ug underwent reverse transcription with random hexamers. TCRdb re-called the immunoSEQ multiplex PCR reads through MiXCR, storing one row per CDR3 protein. The data contain approximately 75,000 distinct CDR3 sequences, 95% of them singletons. The sequenced material came from CD8+ T cells from PBMCs. The receptors were sampled from a human donor in good health.

The chain couples TRBV2 to TRBJ2-7; 7 bases align to TRBD1. V lost 6 bases and J lost 1; bases outside the gene matches: 3. The CDR3 has 13 amino acids. Germline CDR1 reads SNHLY; CDR2 reads FYNNEI. The CDR3 sequence: CASSEGQSYEQYV. The DNA of the CDR3 is TGTGCCAGCAGCGAGGGACAGTCCTACGAGCAGTACGTC.

This clonotype was found once. The V call is TRBV4-3, the J call TRBJ2-2, with TRBD1 matching 8 bases. The V gene end was trimmed by 2 bases and the J gene end by 3 bases; junction bases not matched to a gene: 5. This CDR3 is built from 16 residues. Germline CDR1 and CDR2: LGHNA and YSLEER. The CDR3 DNA sequence: TGCGCCAGCAGCCAAAGTCACAGGGGGGACACCGGGGAGCTGTTTTTT. This translates into CASSQSHRGDTGELFF.

The chain employs TRBV29-1 and TRBJ2-7; 9 nucleotides agree with TRBD1. CDR3 length equals 19 residues. Germline loops: CDR1 SQVTM, CDR2 ANQGSEA. After removal of 5 bases from V and 5 bases from J, the junction contained 25 bases not matched to a gene. CDR3 loop: CSVIGSWGQGSDYRDEQYF. The CDR3 coding sequence is TGCAGCGTTATAGGCTCGTGGGGACAGGGTAGTGATTATCGCGACGAGCAGTACTTC.

The chain carries TRBV3-1 and TRBJ2-2; TRBD1 might be the D (6 bases). CDR1 LGHDT and CDR2 YNNKEL come from the germline V gene (reference sequence). V dropped 1 base and J dropped 3 bases, with 24 bases sitting between them. This CDR3 is 20 amino acids long. CDR3 nucleotide sequence: TGTGCCAGCAGCCAAGCGTTCGGGACAACCTCAATCCGGGACACCGGGGAGCTGTTTTTT. It is translated as CASSQAFGTTSIRDTGELFF. Drawing the rest from reference TRBV3-1 and TRBJ2-2, the complete variable domain is DTAVSQTPKYLVTQMGNDKSIKCEQNLGHDTMYWYKQDSKKFLKIMFSYNNKELIINETVPNRFSPKSPDKAHLNLHINSLELGDSAVYFCASSQAFGTTSIRDTGELFFGEGSRLTVL.

The rearrangement uses TRBV10-3 and TRBJ2-3; D is unclear. Germline V CDR1 and CDR2: ENHRY, SYGVKD. CDR3 length: 10 amino acids. With 11 bases removed from V and 6 bases from J, the gap between germline ends came to 9 bases. The CDR3 region is CAPNEDTQYF. The CDR3 DNA follows: TGTGCCCCTAACGAGGATACGCAGTATTTT.

The J gene is TRBJ1-5, the V gene TRBV27; no definite D call. The V end lost 5 bases, the J end lost 8 bases, and 19 bases lay between the germline ends. Germline V gives CDR1 MNHEY, CDR2 SMNVEV (reference sequence). This CDR3 spans 15 amino acids. CDR3 coding DNA: TGTGCCAGCAGTCTAGGCGCGGCTTCGAGTGAGCCCCAGCATTTT. Amino acids: CASSLGAASSEPQHF.

This chain connects TRBV27 to TRBJ2-3, with TRBD2 identical over 13 bases. After removal of 4 bases from V and 9 bases from J, the junction contained 10 bases not matched to a gene. Germline V CDR1 and CDR2: MNHEY, SMNVEV (reference sequence). There are 16 residues in the CDR3. In DNA, the CDR3 is TGTGCCAGCAGTTCCCTCACTAGCGGGGGGGCAGGAACGCAGTATTTT. Protein product: CASSSLTSGGAGTQYF.

The V call is TRBV7-6, the J call TRBJ2-7; 8 bases line up with TRBD1. The germline V gene encodes CDR1 SGHVS and CDR2 FNYEAQ. V trimming: 5 bases; J trimming: 6 bases; junction bases outside the gene matches: 6. This CDR3 has 13 amino acids. Here the CDR3 DNA reads TGTGCCAGCAGCCAAGGACAGGGAAGCGAGCAGTACTTC. It yields the protein CASSQGQGSEQYF.

J is TRBJ2-7 and V is TRBV6-6; no clear D gene. The V end lost 0 bases, the J end lost 3 bases, and 6 bases lay between the germline ends. CDR3 length: 13 residues. The germline V gene encodes CDR1 MNHNY and CDR2 SVGAGI (reference sequence). The CDR3 here is CASSYSVGYEQYF. The CDR3 DNA is TGTGCCAGCAGTTACTCGGTGGGCTACGAGCAGTACTTC.

The rearrangement links TRBV28 to TRBJ2-5; 8 bases align to TRBD2. V lost 6 bases, J lost 5 bases, and 11 bases stayed unmatched. Germline CDR1 reads MDHEN; CDR2 reads SYDVKM. This CDR3 is built from 15 residues. CDR3 loop: CASSIAGTSWETQYF. The CDR3 coding sequence is TGTGCCAGCAGCATTGCCGGGACTAGTTGGGAGACCCAGTACTTC.

CDR3 bases: TGTGCCAGCAGCCCAGAGGGGGCGGTCGAGCAGTACGTC. Translation: CASSPEGAVEQYV. The chain links TRBV7-9 to TRBJ2-7, with 7 positions matching TRBD1. The length of the CDR3 is 13 residues. Germline V lookup: CDR1 SEHNR, CDR2 FQNEAQ (reference sequence). V trimming: 5 bases; J trimming: 6 bases; junction bases outside the gene matches: 7.

The J gene is TRBJ2-7, the V gene TRBV14; 7 bases fit TRBD1. The CDR3 has 15 amino acids. Looked up from germline, CDR1 is SGHDN and CDR2 is FVKESK. The J segment lost 0 bases and the V segment lost 4 bases, leaving 6 bases of the junction unmatched. The CDR3 loop reads CASSPIQGISYEQYF. CDR3 DNA: TGTGCCAGCAGCCCAATACAGGGGATCTCCTACGAGCAGTACTTC.

The chain is built from TRBV6-2 or TRBV6-3 and TRBJ2-7; 7 bases align to TRBD1. This CDR3 is built from 13 residues. CDR1 and CDR2 (germline): MNHEY, SVGEGT. The junction had 4 bases not matched to a gene; V was cut back by 7 bases and J by 1 base. CDR3 residues: CASNQGVSYEQYF. The DNA for the CDR3 is TGTGCCAGCAACCAGGGGGTTTCCTACGAGCAGTACTTC.

V is TRBV7-9 and J is TRBJ2-5; D ambiguous. The germline V gene has CDR1 SEHNR and CDR2 FQNEAQ (reference sequence). CDR3 size: 13 residues. Trimming shortened V by 0 bases and J by 4 bases, and 6 bases separated the two germline ends. The CDR3 loop is CASSLAVGETQYF. The CDR3, as DNA: TGTGCCAGCAGCTTAGCGGTAGGAGAGACCCAGTACTTC. Together with reference TRBV7-9 and TRBJ2-5, the CDR3 gives the full variable domain: DTGVSQNPRHKITKRGQNVTFRCDPISEHNRLYWYRQTLGQGPEFLTYFQNEAQLEKSRLLSDRFSAERPKGSFSTLEIQRTEQGDSAMYLCASSLAVGETQYFGPGTRLLVL.

The chain uses TRBV7-2 and TRBJ2-7, with D maybe TRBD2 (7 bases). CDR3 size: 13 residues. Trimming removed 6 bases at V and 3 bases at J, with 12 bases between. Germline V CDR1 and CDR2: SGHTA, FQGNSA. The CDR3 DNA sequence: TGTGCCAGCAGAGGACTAGGGGGCTACGAGCAGTACTTC. Amino acids: CASRGLGGYEQYF.

The rearrangement joins TRBV30 to TRBJ2-5; unclear D gene. Trimming cost V 0 bases and J 2 bases, with 10 bases left between them. Germline loops: CDR1 GTSNPN, CDR2 SVGIG (reference sequence). The CDR3 loop spans 14 amino acids. The CDR3 loop reads CAWSVGATQETQYF. The CDR3 bases are TGTGCCTGGAGTGTAGGAGCCACTCAAGAGACCCAGTACTTC.

This sequence joins TRBV11-2 and TRBJ2-3; 8 bases map to TRBD2. The CDR3 has 15 residues. Germline lookup yields CDR1 SGHAT and CDR2 FQNNGV. V trimming: 5 bases; J trimming: 4 bases; junction bases outside the gene matches: 8. DNA for the CDR3: TGTGCCAGCAGCCCCCACGGGGGGGAATCAGATACGCAGTATTTT. This codes for CASSPHGGESDTQYF.

This sequence joins TRBV7-3 and TRBJ2-3; TRBD2 matches at 8 bases. V dropped 5 bases and J dropped 2; count of bases not matched to a gene: 6. This CDR3 region has 15 residues. CDR1 is SGHTA and CDR2 is FQGTGA in the germline V gene. CDR3 sequence reads: CASSPGGGITDTQYF. CDR3 in DNA: TGTGCCAGCAGCCCGGGCGGGGGGATCACAGATACGCAGTATTTT. The full variable domain, with the rest looked up from reference TRBV7-3 and TRBJ2-3, is GAGVSQTPSNKVTEKGKYVELRCDPISGHTALYWYRQSLGQGPEFLIYFQGTGAADDSGLPNDRFFAVRPEGSVSTLKIQRTERGDSAVYLCASSPGGGITDTQYFGPGTRLTVL.

This clonotype showed up just once. The chain is built from TRBV13 and TRBJ2-1; no definite D call. This CDR3 spans 14 amino acids. Deletions cut 5 bases from V and 1 base from J, with 9 bases between. The germline CDR1 and CDR2 sequences are PRHDT and FYEKMQ (reference sequence). In DNA form, the CDR3 reads TGTGCCAGCAGCCCCCCCGGGTCCTACAATGAGCAGTTCTTC. Protein sequence: CASSPPGSYNEQFF. Full variable domain (missing parts from reference TRBV13 and TRBJ2-1): AAGVIQSPRHLIKEKRETATLKCYPIPRHDTVYWYQQGPGQDPQFLISFYEKMQSDKGSIPDRFSAQQFSDYHSELNMSSLELGDSALYFCASSPPGSYNEQFFGPGTRLTVL.

The genes are TRBV19 and TRBJ2-7; the match to TRBD2 covers 7 bases. Germline values: CDR1 LNHDA, CDR2 SQIVND (reference sequence). The CDR3 length is 17 residues. J lost 3 bases, V lost 5 bases, and 16 bases had no gene match. The chain's CDR3 is CASSPRRGDLHIYEQYF. The CDR3 DNA reads as TGTGCCAGTAGTCCCCGACGGGGGGACTTGCATATCTACGAGCAGTACTTC.

The rearrangement uses TRBV19 and TRBJ1-2, with no clear D. CDR3 length equals 15 residues. The V end was cut by 1 base, the J end by 8 bases, with 17 bases between. Germline V gene data show CDR1 as LNHDA and CDR2 as SQIVND (reference sequence). CDR3 DNA sequence: TGTGCCAGTAGTATAGGCGGGCAGTTGGAGAAAGGCTACACCTTC. Protein sequence: CASSIGGQLEKGYTF.

CDR3: CASSSGSNQPQHF. In DNA, the CDR3 is TGTGCCAGCAGCTCAGGGAGCAATCAGCCCCAGCATTTT. The chain combines TRBV5-6 with TRBJ1-5, with D perhaps TRBD1 (5 bases). The CDR3 loop spans 13 amino acids. Trimming pared 3 bases from V and 1 base from J, leaving 5 bases between. Looked up from germline, CDR1 is SGHDT and CDR2 is YYEEEE.

The chain recombines TRBV7-2 with TRBJ2-5; TRBD1 or TRBD2 may be the D gene (6 bases each). Germline V lookup: CDR1 SGHTA, CDR2 FQGNSA. The CDR3 has 15 residues. Trimming stripped 5 bases from V and 4 bases from J, with 17 bases between. The CDR3 sequence is CASSPGPGGGETQYF. The CDR3 region has the DNA TGTGCCAGCAGCCCCGGCCCCGGAGGGGGAGAGACCCAGTACTTC.

A single count supports this clonotype. The rearrangement uses TRBV4-1 and TRBJ1-2; D is uncertain. The CDR3 contains 14 residues. The germline V gene has CDR1 MGHRA and CDR2 YSYEKL. Between the trimmed V and J ends, which lost 0 bases and 5 bases, there was a span of 10 bases. Here the CDR3 reads CASSQDRSDYGYTF. For the CDR3, the DNA is TGCGCCAGCAGCCAAGATCGGTCTGATTATGGCTACACCTTC.